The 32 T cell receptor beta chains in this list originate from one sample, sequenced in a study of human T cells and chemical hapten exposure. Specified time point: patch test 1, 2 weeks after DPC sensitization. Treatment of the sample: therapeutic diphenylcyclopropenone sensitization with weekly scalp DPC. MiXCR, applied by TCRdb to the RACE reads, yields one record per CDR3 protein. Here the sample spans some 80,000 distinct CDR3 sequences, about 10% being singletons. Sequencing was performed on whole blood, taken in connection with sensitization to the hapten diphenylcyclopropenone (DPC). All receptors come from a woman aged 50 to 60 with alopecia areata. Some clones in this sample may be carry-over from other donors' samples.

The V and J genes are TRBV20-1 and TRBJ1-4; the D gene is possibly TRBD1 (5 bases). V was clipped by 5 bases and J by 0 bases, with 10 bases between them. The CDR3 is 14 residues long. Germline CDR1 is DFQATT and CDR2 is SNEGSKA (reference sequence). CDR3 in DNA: TGCAGTGCTGGGGCGACCGCAACTAATGAAAAACTGTTTTTT. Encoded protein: CSAGATATNEKLFF.

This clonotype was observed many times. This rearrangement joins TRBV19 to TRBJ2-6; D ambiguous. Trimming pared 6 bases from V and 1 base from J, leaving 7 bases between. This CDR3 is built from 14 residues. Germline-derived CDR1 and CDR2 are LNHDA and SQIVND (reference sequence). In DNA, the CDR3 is TGTGCCAGTAGGCAGATGTCTGGGGCCAACGTCCTGACTTTC. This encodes CASRQMSGANVLTF.

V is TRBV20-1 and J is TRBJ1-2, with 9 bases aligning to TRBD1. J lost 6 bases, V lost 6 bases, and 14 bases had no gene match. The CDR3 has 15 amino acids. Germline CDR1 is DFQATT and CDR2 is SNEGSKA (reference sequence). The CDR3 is CSARGDREKDDGYTF. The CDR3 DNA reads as TGCAGTGCCCGTGGGGACAGGGAAAAGGATGATGGCTACACCTTC.

CDR3 in amino acids: CASSQGLAGPTSYNEQFF. DNA for the CDR3: TGTGCCAGCAGCCAAGGACTAGCGGGACCAACCTCCTACAATGAGCAGTTCTTC. The chain recombines TRBV3-1 with TRBJ2-1; 11 positions match TRBD2. This CDR3 has 18 residues. Germline trimming cut 1 base from V and 0 bases from J; bases unmatched to any gene: 5. CDR1 LGHDT and CDR2 YNNKEL come from the germline V gene (reference sequence).

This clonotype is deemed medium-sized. The CDR3 nucleotides read TGTGCCAGCAGTTTAGCGTCCGGGGGGGCCGGTCGGCGGAATGAGCAGTTCTTC. As protein: CASSLASGGAGRRNEQFF. V is TRBV12-3 or TRBV12-4 and J is TRBJ2-1; 8 bases match TRBD2. This CDR3 has 18 residues. V lost 0 bases to trimming and J lost 7 bases; unmatched junction nucleotides: 14.

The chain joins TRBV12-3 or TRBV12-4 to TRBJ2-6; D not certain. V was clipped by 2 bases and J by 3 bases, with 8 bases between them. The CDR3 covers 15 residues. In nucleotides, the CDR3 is TGTGCCAGCAGTTTATATCCTCGTGGGGCCAACGTCCTGACTTTC. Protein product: CASSLYPRGANVLTF.

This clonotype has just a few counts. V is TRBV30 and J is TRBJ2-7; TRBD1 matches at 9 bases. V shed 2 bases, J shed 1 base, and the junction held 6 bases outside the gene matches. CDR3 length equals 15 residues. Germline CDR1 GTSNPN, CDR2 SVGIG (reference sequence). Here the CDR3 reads CAWSSPGQGSYEQYF. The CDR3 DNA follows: TGTGCCTGGAGTTCTCCGGGACAGGGATCCTACGAGCAGTACTTC.

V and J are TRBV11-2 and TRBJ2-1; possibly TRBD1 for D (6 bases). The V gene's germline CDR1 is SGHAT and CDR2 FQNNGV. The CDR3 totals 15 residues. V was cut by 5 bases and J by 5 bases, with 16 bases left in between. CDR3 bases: TGTGCCAGCAGCGGGGGTCAGGGGCCCAACAATGAGCAGTTCTTC. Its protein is CASSGGQGPNNEQFF.

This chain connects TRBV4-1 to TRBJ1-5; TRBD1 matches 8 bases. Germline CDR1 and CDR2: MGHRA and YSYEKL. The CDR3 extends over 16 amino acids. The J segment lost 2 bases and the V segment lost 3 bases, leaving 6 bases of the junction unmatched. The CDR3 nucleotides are TGCGCCAGCAGCCAGGGGGCAGGGGGCCGCAATCAGCCCCAGCATTTT. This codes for CASSQGAGGRNQPQHF.

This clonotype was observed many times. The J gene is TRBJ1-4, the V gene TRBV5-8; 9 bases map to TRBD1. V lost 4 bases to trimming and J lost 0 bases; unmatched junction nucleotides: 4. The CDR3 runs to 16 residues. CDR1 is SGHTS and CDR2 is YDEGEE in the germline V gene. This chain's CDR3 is CASSTRQGATNEKLFF. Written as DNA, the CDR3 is TGTGCCAGCAGCACCCGACAGGGGGCAACTAATGAAAAACTGTTTTTT.

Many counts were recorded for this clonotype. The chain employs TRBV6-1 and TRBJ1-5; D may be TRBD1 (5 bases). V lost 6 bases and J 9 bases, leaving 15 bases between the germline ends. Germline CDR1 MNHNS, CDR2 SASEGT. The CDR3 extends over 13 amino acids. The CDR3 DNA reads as TGTGCCAGCAGCGCTATTGATAGGGGGCCCCAGCATTTT. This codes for CASSAIDRGPQHF.

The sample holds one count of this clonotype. CDR3 coding DNA: TGTGCTAGTGCCCAACGCGGGCTAGCGGGCTACAATGAGCAGTTCTTC. Translated, it gives CASAQRGLAGYNEQFF. The V gene is TRBV12-5, the J gene TRBJ2-1, with 8 bases matching TRBD2. Per the germline V gene, CDR1 is LGHNT and CDR2 is FRNRAP. V shed 7 bases, J shed 3 bases, and the junction held 11 bases outside the gene matches. This CDR3 comprises 16 residues.

CDR3 loop: CASSQDTLKMNTEAFF. CDR3 nucleotides: TGCGCCAGCAGCCAAGATACTCTGAAGATGAACACTGAAGCTTTCTTT. This chain joins TRBV4-1 and TRBJ1-1; D ambiguous. Germline CDR1 and CDR2: MGHRA and YSYEKL. Trimming cost V 0 bases and J 0 bases, with 11 bases left between them. The CDR3 contains 16 residues.

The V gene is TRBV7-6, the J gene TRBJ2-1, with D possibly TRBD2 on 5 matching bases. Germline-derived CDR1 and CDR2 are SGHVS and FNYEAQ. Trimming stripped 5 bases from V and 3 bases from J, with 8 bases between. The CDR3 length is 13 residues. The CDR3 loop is CASSRGIYNEQFF. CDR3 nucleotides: TGTGCCAGCAGCCGGGGAATCTACAATGAGCAGTTCTTC.

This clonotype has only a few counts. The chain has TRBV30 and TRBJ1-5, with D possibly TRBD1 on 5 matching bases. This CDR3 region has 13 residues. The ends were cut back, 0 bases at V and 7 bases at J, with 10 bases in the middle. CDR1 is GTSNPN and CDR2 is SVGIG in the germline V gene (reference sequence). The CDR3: CAWSVGAGQPQHF. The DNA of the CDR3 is TGTGCCTGGAGTGTAGGGGCGGGGCAGCCCCAGCATTTT.

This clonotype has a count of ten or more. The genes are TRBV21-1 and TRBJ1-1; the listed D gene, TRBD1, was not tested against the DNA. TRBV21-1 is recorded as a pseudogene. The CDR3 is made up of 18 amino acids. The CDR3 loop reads CASSKPTAGGEVMTEAFF. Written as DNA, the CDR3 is TGTGCCAGCAGCAAACCCACTGCCGGGGGGGAAGTCATGACTGAAGCTTTCTTT.

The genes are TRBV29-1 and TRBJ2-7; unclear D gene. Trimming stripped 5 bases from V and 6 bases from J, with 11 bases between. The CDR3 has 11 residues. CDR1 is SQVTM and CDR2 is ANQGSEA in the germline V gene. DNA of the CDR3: TGCAGCGTTCGTCCGGGCGCCGAGCAGTACTTC. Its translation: CSVRPGAEQYF.

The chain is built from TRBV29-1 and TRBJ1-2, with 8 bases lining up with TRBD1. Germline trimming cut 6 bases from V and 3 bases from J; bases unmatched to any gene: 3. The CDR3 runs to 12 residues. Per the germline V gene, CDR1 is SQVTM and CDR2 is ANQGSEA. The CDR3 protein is CSVGQGYYGYTF. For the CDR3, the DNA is TGCAGCGTCGGACAGGGTTACTATGGCTACACCTTC.

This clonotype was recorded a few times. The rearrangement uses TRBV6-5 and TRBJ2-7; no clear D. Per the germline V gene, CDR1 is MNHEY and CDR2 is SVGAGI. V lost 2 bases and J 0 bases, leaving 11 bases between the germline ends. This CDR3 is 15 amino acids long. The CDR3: CASSYVSGYSYEQYF. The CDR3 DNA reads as TGTGCCAGCAGTTACGTCAGTGGATACTCCTACGAGCAGTACTTC.

The chain's CDR3 is CASTRTASTAEQYF. As DNA, the CDR3 is TGTGCCAGCACTCGGACCGCCAGCACTGCCGAGCAGTACTTC. This chain joins TRBV27 and TRBJ2-7; D gene unclear. The V and J ends lost 7 bases and 6 bases respectively, with 19 bases between them. Per germline, CDR1 MNHEY and CDR2 SMNVEV (reference sequence). The CDR3 runs to 14 residues.

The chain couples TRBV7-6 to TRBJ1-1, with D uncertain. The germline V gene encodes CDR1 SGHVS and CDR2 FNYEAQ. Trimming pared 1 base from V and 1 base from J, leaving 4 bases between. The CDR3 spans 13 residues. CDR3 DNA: TGTGCCAGCAGCTTAGACCAGAACACTGAAGCTTTCTTT. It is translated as CASSLDQNTEAFF.

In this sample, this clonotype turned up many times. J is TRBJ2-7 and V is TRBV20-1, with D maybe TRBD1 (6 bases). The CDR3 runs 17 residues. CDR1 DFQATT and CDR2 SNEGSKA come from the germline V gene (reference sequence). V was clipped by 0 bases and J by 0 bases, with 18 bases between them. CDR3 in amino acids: CSARDEEGQWSSYEQYF. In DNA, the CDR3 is TGCAGTGCTAGAGACGAAGAAGGACAGTGGAGCTCCTACGAGCAGTACTTC.

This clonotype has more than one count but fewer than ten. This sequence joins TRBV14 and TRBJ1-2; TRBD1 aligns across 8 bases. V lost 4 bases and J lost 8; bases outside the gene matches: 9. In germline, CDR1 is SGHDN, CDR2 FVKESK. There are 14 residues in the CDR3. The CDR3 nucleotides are TGTGCCAGCAGCCCCGGGACAGGAACGAGAGGCTACACCTTC. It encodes CASSPGTGTRGYTF.

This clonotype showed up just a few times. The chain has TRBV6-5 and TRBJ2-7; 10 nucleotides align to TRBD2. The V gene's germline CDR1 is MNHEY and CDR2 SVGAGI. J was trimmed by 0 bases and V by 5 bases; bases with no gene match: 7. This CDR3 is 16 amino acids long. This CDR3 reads CASSNLAGDISYEQYF. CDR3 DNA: TGTGCCAGCAGTAACCTAGCGGGGGACATCTCCTACGAGCAGTACTTC.

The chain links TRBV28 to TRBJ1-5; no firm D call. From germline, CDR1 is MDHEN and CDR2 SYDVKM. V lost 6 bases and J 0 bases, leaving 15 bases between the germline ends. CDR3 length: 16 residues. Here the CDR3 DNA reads TGTGCCAGCAGGGACCGGACGGGCTATAGCAATCAGCCCCAGCATTTT. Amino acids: CASRDRTGYSNQPQHF.

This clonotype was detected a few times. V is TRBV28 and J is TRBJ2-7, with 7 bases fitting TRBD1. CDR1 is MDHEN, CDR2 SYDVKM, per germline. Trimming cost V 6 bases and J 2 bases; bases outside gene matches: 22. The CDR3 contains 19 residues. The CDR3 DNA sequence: TGTGCCAGCAGCCTGGGGGCGAACAGGGGTCACCAACCGCCCTACGAGCAGTACTTC. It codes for CASSLGANRGHQPPYEQYF.

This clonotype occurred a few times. CDR3 loop: CASSIDGSSYNEQFF. DNA for the CDR3: TGTGCCAGTAGTATCGACGGTAGCTCCTACAATGAGCAGTTCTTC. The chain is built from TRBV19 and TRBJ2-1; no clear D. The length of the CDR3 is 15 residues. The V end lost 3 bases, the J end lost 0 bases, and 9 bases lay between the germline ends. From germline, CDR1 is LNHDA and CDR2 SQIVND (reference sequence). Full variable domain (remainder filled in from reference TRBV19 and TRBJ2-1): DGGITQSPKYLFRKEGQNVTLSCEQNLNHDAMYWYRQDPGQGLRLIYYSQIVNDFQKGDIAEGYSVSREKKESFPLTVTSAQKNPTAFYLCASSIDGSSYNEQFFGPGTRLTVL.

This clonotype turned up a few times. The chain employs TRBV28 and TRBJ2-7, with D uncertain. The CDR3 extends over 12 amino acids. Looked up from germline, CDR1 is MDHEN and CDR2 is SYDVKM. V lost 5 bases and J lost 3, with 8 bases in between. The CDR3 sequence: CASSLRVYEQYF. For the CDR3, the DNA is TGTGCCAGCAGTCTTCGCGTCTACGAGCAGTACTTC.

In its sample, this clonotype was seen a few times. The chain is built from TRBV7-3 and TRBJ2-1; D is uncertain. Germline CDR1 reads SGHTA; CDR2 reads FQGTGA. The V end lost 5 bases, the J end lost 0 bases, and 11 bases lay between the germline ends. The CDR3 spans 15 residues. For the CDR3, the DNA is TGTGCCAGCAGCGCGGACCCGAGCTCCTACAATGAGCAGTTCTTC. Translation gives CASSADPSSYNEQFF.

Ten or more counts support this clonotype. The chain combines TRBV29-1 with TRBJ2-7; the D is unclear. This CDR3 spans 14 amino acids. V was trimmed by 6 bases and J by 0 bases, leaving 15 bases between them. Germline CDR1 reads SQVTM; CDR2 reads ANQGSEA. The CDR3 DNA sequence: TGCAGCGTGGGCCTGCTCACTTACTCCTACGAGCAGTACTTC. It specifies CSVGLLTYSYEQYF.

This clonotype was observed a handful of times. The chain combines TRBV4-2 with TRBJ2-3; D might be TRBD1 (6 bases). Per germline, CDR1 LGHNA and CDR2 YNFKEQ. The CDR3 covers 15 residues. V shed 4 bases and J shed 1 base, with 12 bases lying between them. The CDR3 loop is CASSPLKGGTDTQYF. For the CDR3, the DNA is TGTGCCAGCAGCCCATTGAAGGGGGGCACAGATACGCAGTATTTT.

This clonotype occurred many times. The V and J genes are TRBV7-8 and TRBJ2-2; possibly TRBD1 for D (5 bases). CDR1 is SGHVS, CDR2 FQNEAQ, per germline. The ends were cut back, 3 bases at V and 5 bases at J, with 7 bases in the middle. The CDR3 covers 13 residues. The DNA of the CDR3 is TGTGCCAGCAGCTTTAAGGGGACCGGGGAGCTGTTTTTT. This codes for CASSFKGTGELFF.